This entry concerns a single T cell receptor beta chain. Its antigen is not identified. These data come from a study of T cell responses to AZD1222 COVID-19 vaccine. The study, taken as a whole, reports: The sample set comprised mostly white British donors with more females, and clonal diversity was possibly underestimated. Repertoires were obtained only post-peak T cell response. Spike-specific TCR breadth rose after two AZD1222 doses, and depth rose as well.

The CDR3 has 20 residues. The ends lost 2 bases at V and 0 bases at J; junction bases unmatched: 15. CDR1 and CDR2 from the germline V gene are KGHSH and LQKENI. Assay: immunoSEQ multiplex PCR; the TCRdb copy retains only in-frame clones and omits some. The table shows tens of thousands of clones, with approximately 85% occurring only once. V usage is TRBV18 and J usage is TRBJ1-2, with 10 bases lining up with TRBD1. The sequence was collected from an adult in good health. The specimen comprised peripheral blood, sampled on day 0 of AZD1222 vaccination. The CDR3 region is CASSPITLRQGAPANYGYTF. DNA for the CDR3: TGTGCCAGCTCACCAATTACCTTACGACAGGGGGCACCCGCTAACTATGGCTACACCTTC.